The 14 T cell receptor beta chains below all came from one sample that was sequenced in a study of graft-versus-host responses after intestinal transplantation. Antigens of these TCRs are unknown. Using immunoSEQ multiplex PCR, the repertoire was profiled, and TCRdb retains in-frame clones only, with some absent. The sample comprises 90,000 to 130,000 clones, 80% to 95% of which are singletons, and 0.4% to 0.65% rests with the top ten. This specimen consisted of unstimulated CD8+ T cells sorted from spleen or lymph node cells, obtained before intestinal transplant. All receptors derive from a human donor who received an intestinal transplant.

The genes are TRBV29-1 and TRBJ2-3, with unresolved D. The CDR3 has 12 amino acids. Germline loops: CDR1 SQVTM, CDR2 ANQGSEA. Trimming took 4 bases from V and 0 from J, leaving 5 bases between them. CDR3 sequence: CSVVTSTDTQYF. DNA of the CDR3: TGCAGCGTTGTCACGAGCACAGATACGCAGTATTTT.

The gene calls are TRBV4-1 and TRBJ2-7; D not resolved. The germline CDR1 and CDR2 sequences are MGHRA and YSYEKL. The CDR3 extends over 13 amino acids. The V end lost 1 base, the J end lost 6 bases, and 10 bases lay between the germline ends. The CDR3 nucleotides read TGCGCCAGCAGCCAAGGCTCGGGTCTCGAGCAGTACTTC. Residues: CASSQGSGLEQYF.

The chain couples TRBV13 to TRBJ2-7, with 10 bases identical to TRBD2. The V segment lost 5 bases and the J segment 0 bases; nucleotides outside the gene matches: 10. The CDR3 sequence is 17 residues long. The germline gives CDR1 PRHDT, CDR2 FYEKMQ (reference sequence). The CDR3 nucleotides are TGTGCCAGCAGCCTCACGGAACTAGCGGGACCCTCCTACGAGCAGTACTTC. As protein: CASSLTELAGPSYEQYF.

The rearrangement uses TRBV4-1 and TRBJ2-7; D ambiguous. The CDR3 totals 17 residues. Germline V gene data show CDR1 as MGHRA and CDR2 as YSYEKL. V shed 3 bases and J shed 0 bases, with 18 bases lying between them. CDR3 DNA: TGCGCCAGCAGCCAGCACCTTGGCGGCGGAAGCTCCTACGAGCAGTACTTC. Translating it yields CASSQHLGGGSSYEQYF.

The chain couples TRBV19 to TRBJ2-4; 11 bases match TRBD2. Trimming at V came to 4 bases and at J to 8 bases, leaving 4 bases not matched to a gene. This CDR3 is built from 14 residues. Looked up from germline, CDR1 is LNHDA and CDR2 is SQIVND (reference sequence). The CDR3 DNA is TGTGCCAGTAGTAGTAGCGGGAGGGTGGACATTCAGTACTTC. Protein: CASSSSGRVDIQYF.

This clone was seen only once. This rearrangement joins TRBV27 to TRBJ2-1; 9 nucleotides match TRBD1. V shed 7 bases, J shed 6 bases, and the junction held 13 bases outside the gene matches. The CDR3 consists of 16 residues. Germline-derived CDR1 and CDR2 are MNHEY and SMNVEV (reference sequence). CDR3 nucleotides: TGTGCCAGCATCGTATACGGGACAGGGAGTGTCAATGAGCAGTTCTTC. Its protein product is CASIVYGTGSVNEQFF.

The chain combines TRBV29-1 with TRBJ1-4, with D maybe TRBD1 (5 bases). The germline gives CDR1 SQVTM, CDR2 ANQGSEA. Trimming pared 4 bases from V and 12 bases from J, leaving 12 bases between. The CDR3 loop spans 11 amino acids. CDR3 bases: TGCAGCGTTGTAGGGGTGGGTGAACTGTTTTTT. It specifies CSVVGVGELFF.

The chain uses TRBV30 and TRBJ2-3, with unresolved D. V was pared by 0 bases and J by 0 bases, with 10 bases between. This CDR3 is 15 amino acids long. CDR1 and CDR2 from the germline V gene are GTSNPN and SVGIG (reference sequence). This chain's CDR3 is CAWSVRPSSTDTQYF. CDR3 coding DNA: TGTGCCTGGAGTGTTAGGCCCTCTAGCACAGATACGCAGTATTTT.

The chain joins TRBV19 to TRBJ2-1; perhaps D is TRBD1 or TRBD2 (5 bases each). Trimming took 7 bases from V and 4 from J, leaving 14 bases between them. Germline V gives CDR1 LNHDA, CDR2 SQIVND (reference sequence). This CDR3 spans 14 amino acids. The CDR3 loop is CASNFGAQYNEQFF. CDR3 DNA: TGTGCCAGTAATTTCGGGGCCCAGTACAATGAGCAGTTCTTC.

This chain connects TRBV11-2 to TRBJ2-7, with D uncertain. The length of the CDR3 is 12 residues. Trimming took off 1 base at V and 3 bases at J, with 4 bases between the two ends. Germline V gene data show CDR1 as SGHAT and CDR2 as FQNNGV. The CDR3 reads CASSLVIYEQYF. The CDR3 DNA is TGTGCCAGCAGCTTAGTCATCTACGAGCAGTACTTC.

The chain links TRBV5-5 to TRBJ1-1; possibly TRBD1 for D (6 bases). Per germline, CDR1 SGHKS and CDR2 YYEKEE (reference sequence). V gave up 4 bases and J gave up 0 bases, with 10 bases separating them. This CDR3 has 14 amino acids. The CDR3 sequence is CASSRQGMNTEAFF. CDR3 nucleotides: TGTGCCAGCAGCCGGCAGGGGATGAACACTGAAGCTTTCTTT.

The chain couples TRBV6-1 to TRBJ2-1; 14 nucleotides line up with TRBD2. V gave up 5 bases and J gave up 8 bases; unmatched junction bases: 5. The germline CDR1 and CDR2 sequences are MNHNS and SASEGT. The CDR3 is made up of 15 amino acids. Written as DNA, the CDR3 is TGTGCCAGCAGTCCGACTAGCGGGAGGGCGGATGAGCAGTTCTTC. Protein sequence: CASSPTSGRADEQFF.

The J gene is TRBJ2-1, the V gene TRBV19; no firm D call. This CDR3 is 12 amino acids long. V gave up 3 bases and J gave up 6 bases, with 6 bases separating them. CDR1 and CDR2 (germline): LNHDA, SQIVND (reference sequence). The CDR3 sequence is CASSMAGNEQFF. CDR3 sequence (DNA): TGTGCCAGTAGTATGGCCGGCAATGAGCAGTTCTTC.

V gene TRBV25-1 combines with J gene TRBJ2-1; 8 nucleotides match TRBD2. The CDR3 is made up of 16 amino acids. V was pared by 1 base and J by 7 bases, with 9 bases of the junction left unmatched. The germline V gene encodes CDR1 MGHDK and CDR2 SYGVNS. The CDR3 is CASSEWPREGRNEQFF. In DNA form, the CDR3 reads TGTGCCAGCAGTGAATGGCCCCGGGAGGGGAGGAATGAGCAGTTCTTC.